One and the same sample provided the 19 T cell receptor beta chains below, sequenced in a study of blood T cell repertoires in COVID-19 (dated by TCRdb to between 2020 and 2021). The protocol used for the library was the immunoSEQ multiplex PCR assay. TCRdb limited this immuneACCESS table to in-frame rearrangements with V and J called. A share of clones is missing; checked studies link under half to unresolved V genes, and the rest is unexplained. Within this sample are roughly 150,000 clones, with just under 90% of them counted one time only. The ten largest make up around 10% of the sample. The material sequenced was peripheral blood. The origin of the receptors is an elderly woman with acute or convalescent COVID-19.

The J gene is TRBJ1-5, the V gene TRBV30; 11 nucleotides line up with TRBD1. CDR1 and CDR2 from the germline V gene are GTSNPN and SVGIG (reference sequence). CDR3 length: 15 residues. V lost 0 bases to trimming and J lost 6 bases; unmatched junction nucleotides: 4. This chain's CDR3 is CAWSVRTGGGQPQHF. The CDR3 region has the DNA TGTGCCTGGAGTGTACGGACAGGGGGCGGTCAGCCCCAGCATTTT.

The chain links TRBV15 to TRBJ2-1; possibly TRBD1 for D (7 bases). The CDR3 loop spans 16 amino acids. Germline CDR1 and CDR2: LNHNV and YYDKDF (reference sequence). Deletions cut 3 bases from V and 2 bases from J, with 14 bases between. The CDR3 bases are TGTGCCACCAGCAGGGCGGGACAGTCTACCTACAATGAGCAGTTCTTC. It is translated as CATSRAGQSTYNEQFF.

This clone was recorded only once. The V call is TRBV19, the J call TRBJ1-1; 7 positions match TRBD1. The length of the CDR3 is 14 residues. Germline trimming cut 6 bases from V and 7 bases from J; bases unmatched to any gene: 11. Germline CDR1 is LNHDA and CDR2 is SQIVND (reference sequence). The CDR3 region has the DNA TGTGCCAGTAGCAGCAAGACAGGGTACGGTGAAGCTTTCTTT. Protein sequence: CASSSKTGYGEAFF.

The chain joins TRBV3-1 (or the pseudogene TRBV3-2) to TRBJ1-3, with 8 bases matching TRBD1. V gave up 4 bases and J gave up 10 bases; unmatched junction bases: 15. CDR1 LGHDT and CDR2 YNNKEL come from the germline V gene (reference sequence). The CDR3 is 16 residues long. CDR3 coding DNA: TGTGCCAGCAGCCTAGCGACAGGGGTGTCATGGGGGACCATATATTTT. Its protein is CASSLATGVSWGTIYF.

CDR3: CSASRTPIWGTGDNEQYF. As DNA, the CDR3 is TGCAGTGCTAGTCGCACCCCCATATGGGGGACAGGGGATAACGAGCAGTACTTC. The chain carries TRBV20-1 and TRBJ2-7; 10 bases are shared with TRBD1. Per the germline V gene, CDR1 is DFQATT and CDR2 is SNEGSKA (reference sequence). The CDR3 is 18 residues long. Trimming at V came to 3 bases and at J to 5 bases, leaving 19 bases not matched to a gene.

Of note for this clone: A junction end diverges from the germline sequence, so it may reflect a read error. The rearrangement joins TRBV7-7 to TRBJ2-5, with D tentatively TRBD1 (6 bases). Per germline, CDR1 SSHAT and CDR2 FNYEAQ (reference sequence). The CDR3 covers 15 residues. CDR3 residues: CASSQNTGFRETQYF. CDR3 bases: TGTGCTAGCAGCCAAAATACAGGGTTTAGGGAGACCCAGTACTTC.

This chain links TRBV6-5 with TRBJ1-6, with TRBD1 matching over 7 bases. V dropped 0 bases and J dropped 9; count of bases not matched to a gene: 8. This CDR3 spans 16 amino acids. Germline V CDR1 and CDR2: MNHEY, SVGAGI. CDR3 in DNA: TGTGCCAGCAGTTACTCTGCTGGGACAGTCGGTTCACCCCTCCACTTT. Its protein product is CASSYSAGTVGSPLHF.

The chain links TRBV19 to TRBJ1-6; tentatively, D is TRBD1 (6 bases). The CDR3 is 15 residues long. The germline V and J ends were trimmed by 6 bases and 3 bases, with 12 bases remaining between them. CDR1 and CDR2 (germline): LNHDA, SQIVND (reference sequence). CDR3 sequence: CASRGHPDYNSPLHF. The CDR3 bases are TGTGCCAGTAGGGGACACCCGGACTATAATTCACCCCTCCACTTT.

The chain couples TRBV3-1 (or the pseudogene TRBV3-2) to TRBJ2-5; tentative D call: TRBD1 (6 bases). Germline V lookup: CDR1 LGHDT, CDR2 YNNKEL (reference sequence). Trimming shortened V by 0 bases and J by 1 base, and 18 bases separated the two germline ends. This CDR3 is built from 18 residues. The CDR3 protein is CASSQETGVSRTQETQYF. DNA for the CDR3: TGTGCCAGCAGCCAAGAGACAGGAGTTTCCCGTACCCAAGAGACCCAGTACTTC.

The J gene is TRBJ1-1, the V gene TRBV5-8, with D possibly TRBD1 on 6 matching bases. The germline V gene has CDR1 SGHTS and CDR2 YDEGEE. Trimming removed 3 bases at V and 5 bases at J, with 14 bases between. The CDR3 runs to 14 residues. The CDR3 coding sequence is TGTGCCAGCAGCTCCACCAGGGGTTTGACTGAAGCTTTCTTT. Its translation is CASSSTRGLTEAFF.

The chain recombines TRBV6-2 or TRBV6-3 with TRBJ1-4; weak D call: TRBD1 (5 bases). This CDR3 is built from 17 residues. CDR1 is MNHEY, CDR2 SVGEGT, per germline. V shed 5 bases and J shed 5 bases, with 21 bases lying between them. CDR3 DNA sequence: TGTGCCAGCAGTGATCCGTCGATCCGGACACCCAATGAAAAACTGTTTTTT. Protein product: CASSDPSIRTPNEKLFF.

This chain uses TRBV15 with TRBJ1-4; D not resolved. Trimming pared 5 bases from V and 6 bases from J, leaving 16 bases between. This CDR3 contains 15 residues. Germline assignment: CDR1 LNHNV and CDR2 YYDKDF (reference sequence). This CDR3 is CATSQTRGFYEKLFF. The CDR3 coding sequence is TGTGCCACCAGCCAAACCCGCGGTTTTTATGAAAAACTGTTTTTT.

The V gene is TRBV2, the J gene TRBJ1-1, with 10 bases lining up with TRBD1. The CDR3 is 14 residues long. The V gene end was trimmed by 7 bases and the J gene end by 4 bases; junction bases not matched to a gene: 6. Germline V lookup: CDR1 SNHLY, CDR2 FYNNEI. The CDR3 reads CASNPGQGITEAFF. In DNA, the CDR3 is TGTGCCAGCAATCCGGGACAGGGGATCACTGAAGCTTTCTTT.

The V and J genes are TRBV2 and TRBJ1-4; D might be TRBD1 (6 bases). CDR1 is SNHLY and CDR2 is FYNNEI in the germline V gene. The CDR3 is made up of 14 amino acids. V lost 4 bases to trimming and J lost 5 bases, with 11 bases between them. CDR3 amino acids: CASSAGVENEKLFF. CDR3 sequence (DNA): TGTGCCAGCAGTGCAGGGGTTGAGAATGAAAAACTGTTTTTT.

This chain links TRBV6-2 or TRBV6-3 with TRBJ1-4; TRBD1 agrees at 8 bases. The CDR3 sequence is 16 residues long. Trimming took 2 bases from V and 5 from J; bases not matched to a gene: 7. The V gene's germline CDR1 is MNHEY and CDR2 SVGEGT. The CDR3 sequence: CASSYGGAGGNEKLFF. The CDR3 nucleotides read TGTGCCAGCAGTTACGGGGGGGCAGGGGGCAATGAAAAACTGTTTTTT.

This clone has a single count. The genes are TRBV19 and TRBJ1-5, with D maybe TRBD1 (6 bases). This CDR3 is 16 amino acids long. V lost 5 bases and J 0 bases, leaving 14 bases between the germline ends. Per germline, CDR1 LNHDA and CDR2 SQIVND (reference sequence). CDR3 in DNA: TGTGCCAGTAGTTTCCTCCGACAGGATAGCAATCAGCCCCAGCATTTT. Translating gives CASSFLRQDSNQPQHF.

This chain connects TRBV7-2 to TRBJ2-2; 9 nucleotides agree with TRBD1. The length of the CDR3 is 17 residues. From germline, CDR1 is SGHTA and CDR2 FQGNSA. V lost 1 base and J lost 8; bases outside the gene matches: 11. The CDR3 loop reads CASSLGRVQGAWGELFF. CDR3 DNA sequence: TGTGCCAGCAGCTTAGGAAGAGTACAGGGGGCGTGGGGGGAGCTGTTTTTT.

This clone appeared a single time. The chain is built from TRBV14 and TRBJ1-6; D perhaps matches TRBD1 (5 bases). This CDR3 has 14 amino acids. Germline values: CDR1 SGHDN, CDR2 FVKESK. V lost 2 bases to trimming and J lost 9 bases, with 11 bases between them. CDR3 protein: CASSQQGWVSPLHF. In DNA, the CDR3 is TGTGCCAGCAGCCAACAGGGATGGGTTTCACCCCTCCACTTT.

J is TRBJ1-1 and V is TRBV5-1; 10 bases agree with TRBD1. In germline, CDR1 is SGHRS, CDR2 YFSETQ. CDR3 length equals 16 residues. Unmatched junction bases numbered 7, after V lost 2 bases and J lost 3 bases. The CDR3 bases are TGCGCCAGCAGCTTACTCCACGGACAGGGGGACACTGAAGCTTTCTTT. This sequence encodes CASSLLHGQGDTEAFF.